Presented here are 28 T cell receptor beta chains from one specimen sequenced in a study of cytomegalovirus exposure and HLA in healthy donors. The PCR contained 60 Vbeta and 13 Jbeta primers. Only in-frame clones appear in the TCRdb table, and some are missing; sequencing was by immunoSEQ multiplex PCR. The sample holds some 110,000 clones, 50% to 75% seen once. The source material was PBMCs. The source is a woman in her forties in good health and CMV-seropositive.

This rearrangement joins TRBV6-5 to TRBJ2-3; 7 bases are a match to TRBD1. The J segment lost 5 bases and the V segment lost 7 bases, leaving 12 bases of the junction unmatched. Germline assignment: CDR1 MNHEY and CDR2 SVGAGI. This CDR3 is built from 15 residues. CDR3 protein: CASKKGADSLDTQYF. The CDR3 region has the DNA TGTGCCAGCAAAAAGGGGGCAGACAGTCTAGATACGCAGTATTTT.

The chain employs TRBV6-5 and TRBJ2-5; 9 bases line up with TRBD2. This CDR3 is 14 amino acids long. CDR1 is MNHEY, CDR2 SVGAGI, per germline. J gave up 5 bases and V 4 bases, and 5 bases lay outside the gene matches. CDR3 region: CASSSRTSAETQYF. CDR3 nucleotide sequence: TGTGCCAGCAGTTCCAGGACTAGCGCTGAGACCCAGTACTTC.

This chain joins TRBV10-3 and TRBJ2-7, with 11 positions matching TRBD1. Germline V gene lookup returns CDR1 ENHRY and CDR2 SYGVKD. The CDR3 sequence is 16 residues long. The V gene end was trimmed by 2 bases and the J gene end by 6 bases; junction bases not matched to a gene: 9. The CDR3 DNA reads as TGTGCCATCAGTGAGCCGGGACAGGGGGATGCCTCCGAGCAGTACTTC. The encoded protein is CAISEPGQGDASEQYF.

This clone was counted a few times. Here the CDR3 reads CASSGLAGGLGETQYF. CDR3 DNA sequence: TGTGCCAGCAGTGGACTAGCGGGGGGGCTTGGGGAGACCCAGTACTTC. The chain employs TRBV27 and TRBJ2-5; 15 bases fit TRBD2. CDR3 length equals 16 residues. The V segment lost 5 bases and the J segment 5 bases; nucleotides outside the gene matches: 6. CDR1 is MNHEY and CDR2 is SMNVEV in the germline V gene (reference sequence).

The sample holds many counts of this clone. J is TRBJ2-7 and V is TRBV4-1, with D possibly TRBD2 on 6 matching bases. Germline V CDR1 and CDR2: MGHRA, YSYEKL. This CDR3 spans 14 amino acids. V dropped 1 base and J dropped 10 bases, with 17 bases sitting between them. In DNA form, the CDR3 reads TGCGCCAGCAGCCAAGCTCGAGCGGAGGGATTACAGTACTTC. Translation gives CASSQARAEGLQYF.

The CDR3: CASSPRVAEGYEQYF. CDR3 sequence (DNA): TGTGCCAGCAGTCCCAGGGTAGCGGAGGGGTACGAGCAGTACTTC. V is TRBV27 and J is TRBJ2-7; a weak D match, TRBD2 (6 bases). Trimming cost V 5 bases and J 4 bases, with 18 bases left between them. This CDR3 spans 15 amino acids. Germline V gene sequence: CDR1 MNHEY, CDR2 SMNVEV (reference sequence).

This rearrangement joins TRBV11-3 to TRBJ1-1; weak D call: TRBD1 (5 bases). The V end was cut by 5 bases, the J end by 3 bases, with 13 bases between. The CDR3 consists of 14 residues. Per the germline V gene, CDR1 is SGHNT and CDR2 is YENEEA. CDR3 protein: CASSTRQKDTEAFF. DNA of the CDR3: TGTGCCAGCAGCACCAGACAGAAGGACACTGAAGCTTTCTTT.

This chain joins TRBV5-6 and TRBJ2-7; 7 bases line up with TRBD2. The trim removed 4 bases at V and 5 bases at J, leaving 6 bases unmatched. The germline V gene encodes CDR1 SGHDT and CDR2 YYEEEE. The CDR3 length is 13 residues. Here the CDR3 DNA reads TGTGCCAGCAGCCCCGGGGGGTTAAACGAGCAGTACTTC. This sequence encodes CASSPGGLNEQYF.

This clone appeared a few times. V and J are TRBV6-5 and TRBJ1-1, with D perhaps matching TRBD1 (6 bases). This CDR3 has 14 amino acids. CDR1 and CDR2 from the germline V gene are MNHEY and SVGAGI. Between the trimmed V and J ends, which lost 5 bases and 7 bases, there was a span of 17 bases. CDR3 DNA sequence: TGTGCCAGCAGTCCCTGGGGGCCCTTCCTTGAAGCTTTCTTT. Translated: CASSPWGPFLEAFF.

The V gene is TRBV28, the J gene TRBJ1-6; the D is unclear. CDR3 length equals 13 residues. Germline loops: CDR1 MDHEN, CDR2 SYDVKM. V was clipped by 3 bases and J by 7 bases, with 7 bases between them. The CDR3 region has the DNA TGTGCCAGCAGTTTTAGTACCAATTCACCCCTCCACTTT. Translated, it gives CASSFSTNSPLHF.

CDR3 amino acids: CASSLGSGSIGRYNEQFF. The CDR3 nucleotides read TGTGCCAGCAGCTTAGGTAGCGGCTCCATTGGGAGGTACAATGAGCAGTTCTTC. V usage is TRBV7-6 and J usage is TRBJ2-1; a possible D gene is TRBD2 (6 bases). This CDR3 has 18 residues. V was clipped by 1 base and J by 4 bases, with 20 bases between them. Germline V gene sequence: CDR1 SGHVS, CDR2 FNYEAQ. The full variable domain, completed using reference TRBV7-6 and TRBJ2-1, is GAGVSQSPRYKVTKRGQDVALRCDPISGHVSLYWYRQALGQGPEFLTYFNYEAQQDKSGLPNDRFSAERPEGSISTLTIQRTEQRDSAMYRCASSLGSGSIGRYNEQFFGPGTRLTVL.

The V and J genes are TRBV5-4 and TRBJ2-1, with 8 bases lining up with TRBD1. The length of the CDR3 is 16 residues. Germline CDR1 reads SGHNT; CDR2 reads YYREEE (reference sequence). The V segment lost 1 base and the J segment 5 bases; nucleotides outside the gene matches: 8. CDR3 coding DNA: TGTGCCAGCAGCTTGTCGGGCAGGGGGCGCGACAATGAGCAGTTCTTC. It codes for CASSLSGRGRDNEQFF.

The chain employs TRBV2 and TRBJ1-2, with D possibly being TRBD1 (6 bases). This CDR3 is 15 amino acids long. CDR1 SNHLY and CDR2 FYNNEI come from the germline V gene. V was clipped by 1 base and J by 3 bases, with 12 bases between them. CDR3 nucleotides: TGTGCCAGCAGTGAAGAGAATGGACAGTACTATGGCTACACCTTC. Translating gives CASSEENGQYYGYTF.

The chain has TRBV25-1 and TRBJ1-4; 7 bases agree with TRBD1. Per the germline V gene, CDR1 is MGHDK and CDR2 is SYGVNS. This CDR3 is built from 15 residues. J was trimmed by 3 bases and V by 5 bases; bases with no gene match: 6. In DNA, the CDR3 is TGTGCCAGCAGTCAACCGGGACAGCCTAATGAAAAACTGTTTTTT. Translating it yields CASSQPGQPNEKLFF.

V and J are TRBV7-2 and TRBJ2-7, with TRBD2 matching 15 bases. Germline V lookup: CDR1 SGHTA, CDR2 FQGNSA. The trim removed 5 bases at V and 6 bases at J, leaving 2 bases unmatched. The CDR3 is made up of 14 amino acids. The CDR3 region is CASSLGLAGGEQYF. The DNA for the CDR3 is TGTGCCAGCAGCCTGGGACTAGCGGGGGGCGAGCAGTACTTC.

This clone was counted only a few times. This sequence joins TRBV6-5 and TRBJ1-1; no definite D call. CDR3 length equals 12 residues. Per germline, CDR1 MNHEY and CDR2 SVGAGI. V was pared by 5 bases and J by 1 base, with 5 bases between. CDR3 region: CASSVENTEAFF. Written as DNA, the CDR3 is TGTGCCAGCAGTGTAGAGAACACTGAAGCTTTCTTT.

This chain links TRBV7-3 with TRBJ2-3, with 7 nucleotides matching TRBD2. CDR3 length: 16 residues. V lost 5 bases and J lost 3; bases outside the gene matches: 11. Germline V CDR1 and CDR2: SGHTA, FQGTGA. CDR3 amino acids: CASSQNWGGPTDTQYF. The CDR3 coding sequence is TGTGCCAGCAGCCAAAATTGGGGAGGGCCGACAGATACGCAGTATTTT.

V usage is TRBV11-3 and J usage is TRBJ1-6; no reliable D call. The CDR3 runs to 14 residues. The V and J ends lost 2 bases and 7 bases respectively, with 9 bases between them. Germline V gives CDR1 SGHNT, CDR2 YENEEA. Here the CDR3 reads CASSLLMENSPLHF. CDR3 coding DNA: TGTGCCAGCAGCTTACTGATGGAGAATTCACCCCTCCACTTT. Supplemented by reference TRBV11-3 and TRBJ1-6, the full variable domain reads EAGVVQSPRYKIIEKKQPVAFWCNPISGHNTLYWYLQNLGQGPELLIRYENEEAVDDSQLPKDRFSAERLKGVDSTLKIQPAELGDSAVYLCASSLLMENSPLHFGNGTRLTVT.

The chain links TRBV7-8 to TRBJ2-5; weak D call: TRBD2 (5 bases). The CDR3 has 12 residues. Germline CDR1 and CDR2: SGHVS and FQNEAQ. With 1 base removed from V and 11 bases from J, the gap between germline ends came to 11 bases. CDR3 sequence (DNA): TGTGCCAGCAGCTTAGGGGTCGGGGAGCAGTACTTC. This codes for CASSLGVGEQYF. The full variable domain, in which reference TRBV7-8 and TRBJ2-5 provide the parts outside the CDR3, is GAGVSQSPRYKVAKRGQDVALRCDPISGHVSLFWYQQALGQGPEFLTYFQNEAQLDKSGLPSDRFFAERPEGSVSTLKIQRTQQEDSAVYLCASSLGVGEQYFGPGTRLLVL.

This clone has only a few counts. This sequence joins TRBV5-8 and TRBJ1-2; tentative D call: TRBD1 (5 bases). This CDR3 spans 15 amino acids. V lost 1 base and J 4 bases, leaving 14 bases between the germline ends. CDR1 is SGHTS, CDR2 YDEGEE, per germline. CDR3 in DNA: TGTGCCAGCAGCTTGCCCTTTAGGGGAGGCTATGGCTACACCTTC. Protein sequence: CASSLPFRGGYGYTF.

This clone appeared once. The CDR3 DNA reads TGTGCCAGCAGTGAAGCAGGGGGAGAAAAACTGTTTTTT. Its translation is CASSEAGGEKLFF. The chain combines TRBV25-1 with TRBJ1-4, with TRBD1 matching 7 bases. The V gene's germline CDR1 is MGHDK and CDR2 SYGVNS. The CDR3 covers 13 residues. V was clipped by 2 bases and J by 8 bases; unmatched bases: 2.

A few counts support this clone. The chain has TRBV7-8 and TRBJ2-1; D uncertain. The CDR3 totals 14 residues. Trimming took 2 bases from V and 2 from J, leaving 7 bases between them. CDR1 is SGHVS, CDR2 FQNEAQ, per germline. DNA for the CDR3: TGTGCCAGCAGCTTACCACAAACCTACAATGAGCAGTTCTTC. The encoded protein is CASSLPQTYNEQFF.

The genes are TRBV18 and TRBJ2-7; possibly TRBD1 for D (6 bases). The CDR3 length is 13 residues. CDR1 and CDR2 from the germline V gene are KGHSH and LQKENI. V was clipped by 2 bases and J by 4 bases, with 9 bases between them. The CDR3 loop is CASSPSQGYEQYF. In DNA, the CDR3 is TGTGCCAGCTCACCATCCCAGGGGTACGAGCAGTACTTC.

This clone turned up a few times. This chain links TRBV7-9 with TRBJ2-7, with 10 positions matching TRBD1. The CDR3 is 15 amino acids. Germline V gene lookup returns CDR1 SEHNR and CDR2 FQNEAQ (reference sequence). V lost 6 bases to trimming and J lost 4 bases; unmatched junction nucleotides: 9. The CDR3 sequence: CASSAEDRGIYEQYF. The DNA of the CDR3 is TGTGCCAGCAGTGCCGAGGACAGGGGGATATACGAGCAGTACTTC.

This chain joins TRBV6-4 and TRBJ1-5; 12 nucleotides match TRBD1. This CDR3 is built from 15 residues. V lost 3 bases to trimming and J lost 5 bases; unmatched junction nucleotides: 2. Germline V gene lookup returns CDR1 MRHNA and CDR2 SNTAGT. CDR3 loop: CASSDGTGGDQPQHF. CDR3 sequence (DNA): TGTGCCAGCAGTGATGGGACAGGGGGCGATCAGCCCCAGCATTTT.

This sequence joins TRBV19 and TRBJ2-5; D gene unclear. This CDR3 has 15 residues. Between the trimmed V and J ends, which lost 3 bases and 1 base, there was a span of 12 bases. Looked up from germline, CDR1 is LNHDA and CDR2 is SQIVND (reference sequence). CDR3 residues: CASSIGGQLQETQYF. The CDR3 nucleotides are TGTGCCAGTAGTATTGGCGGTCAGCTCCAAGAGACCCAGTACTTC.

The rearrangement uses TRBV5-1 and TRBJ2-5, with D perhaps matching TRBD2 (6 bases). The end of the DNA is better explained by TRBJ2-7, so the J call may be wrong. CDR1 SGHRS and CDR2 YFSETQ come from the germline V gene. The CDR3 loop spans 15 amino acids. CDR3 in amino acids: CASSLAGADSYEQYF. The CDR3 bases are TGCGCCAGCAGCTTGGCGGGAGCAGATTCCTACGAGCAGTACTTC.

The gene calls are TRBV29-1 and TRBJ2-5, with TRBD1 identical over 12 bases. After removal of 6 bases from V and 5 bases from J, the junction contained 10 bases not matched to a gene. Germline V gene data show CDR1 as SQVTM and CDR2 as ANQGSEA. The CDR3 totals 15 residues. The chain's CDR3 is CSVMARDRGLETQYF. CDR3 nucleotides: TGCAGCGTGATGGCCCGGGACAGGGGGCTGGAGACCCAGTACTTC. The whole variable domain, remainder taken from reference TRBV29-1 and TRBJ2-5, is SAVISQKPSRDICQRGTSLTIQCQVDSQVTMMFWYRQQPGQSLTLIATANQGSEATYESGFVIDKFPISRPNLTFSTLTVSNMSPEDSSIYLCSVMARDRGLETQYFGPGTRLLVL.